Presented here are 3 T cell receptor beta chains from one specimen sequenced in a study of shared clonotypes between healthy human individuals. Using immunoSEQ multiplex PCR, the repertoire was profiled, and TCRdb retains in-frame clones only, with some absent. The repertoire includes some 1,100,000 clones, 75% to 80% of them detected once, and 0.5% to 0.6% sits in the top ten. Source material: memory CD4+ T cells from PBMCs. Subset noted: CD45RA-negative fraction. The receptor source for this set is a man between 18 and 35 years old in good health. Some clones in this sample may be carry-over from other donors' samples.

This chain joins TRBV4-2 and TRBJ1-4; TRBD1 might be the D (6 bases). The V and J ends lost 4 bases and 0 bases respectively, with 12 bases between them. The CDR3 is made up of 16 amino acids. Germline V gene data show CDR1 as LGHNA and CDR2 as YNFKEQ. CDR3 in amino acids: CASSPDRSATNEKLFF. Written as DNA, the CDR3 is TGTGCCAGCAGCCCAGACAGGAGCGCAACTAATGAAAAACTGTTTTTT.

The CDR3 loop is CASSQDRGAGTEAFF. Written as DNA, the CDR3 is TGCGCCAGCAGCCAAGATCGGGGGGCTGGGACTGAAGCTTTCTTT. The chain recombines TRBV4-1 with TRBJ1-1; D is possibly TRBD1 (6 bases). Between the trimmed V and J ends, which lost 0 bases and 5 bases, there was a span of 13 bases. Germline CDR1 reads MGHRA; CDR2 reads YSYEKL. CDR3 length: 15 residues.

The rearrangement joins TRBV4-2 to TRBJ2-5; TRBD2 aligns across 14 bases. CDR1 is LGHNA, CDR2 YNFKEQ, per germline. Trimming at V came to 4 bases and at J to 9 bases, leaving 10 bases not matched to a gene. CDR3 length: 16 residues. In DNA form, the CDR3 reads TGTGCCAGCAGCCCATCGACTAGCGGGAGGGACAGGGCCCAGTACTTC. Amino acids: CASSPSTSGRDRAQYF.